These 3 T cell receptor beta chains share one sample of origin, sequenced in a study of T cell repertoires in cytomegalovirus infection. TCRdb re-analysed the reads in MiXCR, keeping a single row per CDR3 protein. The sample records hundreds of thousands of distinct CDR3 sequences, about 11% being singletons. Specimen: PBMCs. Receptor source: a human donor in good health (CMV status not recorded). Some clones in this sample may be carry-over from other donors' samples.

In this sample, this clonotype turned up many times. The V gene is TRBV5-4, the J gene TRBJ1-2; D possibly corresponds to TRBD1 (5 bases). The V end was cut by 0 bases, the J end by 4 bases, with 7 bases between. This CDR3 has 13 amino acids. Germline-derived CDR1 and CDR2 are SGHNT and YYREEE (reference sequence). Written as DNA, the CDR3 is TGTGCCAGCAGCTTGGGGGGCAGCTATGGCTACACCTTC. It yields the protein CASSLGGSYGYTF. The variable domain in full, completed from reference TRBV5-4 and TRBJ1-2, reads ETGVTQSPTHLIKTRGQQVTLRCSSQSGHNTVSWYQQALGQGPQFIFQYYREEENGRGNFPPRFSGLQFPNYSSELNVNALELDDSALYLCASSLGGSYGYTFGSGTRLTVV.

This clonotype was recorded many times. The chain carries TRBV7-6 and TRBJ2-1, with 10 bases identical to TRBD1. V gave up 5 bases and J gave up 5 bases; unmatched junction bases: 9. The CDR3 is 16 residues long. CDR1 and CDR2 from the germline V gene are SGHVS and FNYEAQ. The DNA of the CDR3 is TGTGCCAGCAGCGGCGACAGGGGGCTTTCGGACAATGAGCAGTTCTTC. Translated, it gives CASSGDRGLSDNEQFF.

This clonotype was seen repeatedly, ten times or more. The gene calls are TRBV12-3 or TRBV12-4 and TRBJ1-1; 12 bases agree with TRBD1. The trim removed 6 bases at V and 5 bases at J, leaving 7 bases unmatched. The CDR3 is 15 amino acids. CDR3 DNA: TGTGCCAGCAGAGGGACAGGGGGCGGGAAAACTGAAGCTTTCTTT. Its protein is CASRGTGGGKTEAFF.